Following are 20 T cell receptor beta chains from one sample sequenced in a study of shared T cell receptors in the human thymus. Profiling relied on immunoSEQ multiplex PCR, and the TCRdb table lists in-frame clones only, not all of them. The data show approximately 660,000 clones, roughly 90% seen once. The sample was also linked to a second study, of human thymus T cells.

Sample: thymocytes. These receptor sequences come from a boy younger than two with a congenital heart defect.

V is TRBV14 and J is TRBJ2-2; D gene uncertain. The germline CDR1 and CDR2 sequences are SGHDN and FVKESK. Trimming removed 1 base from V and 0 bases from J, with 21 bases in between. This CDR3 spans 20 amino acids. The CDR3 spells CASSQGVYLIPFANTGELFF. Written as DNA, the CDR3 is TGTGCCAGCAGCCAAGGCGTCTATCTTATCCCATTCGCGAACACCGGGGAGCTGTTTTTT.

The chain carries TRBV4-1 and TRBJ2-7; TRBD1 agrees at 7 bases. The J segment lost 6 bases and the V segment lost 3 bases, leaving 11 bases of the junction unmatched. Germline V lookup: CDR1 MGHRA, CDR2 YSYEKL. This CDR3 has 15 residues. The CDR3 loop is CASSHPTGNLPEQYF. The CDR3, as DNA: TGCGCCAGCAGCCACCCGACAGGGAATCTCCCCGAGCAGTACTTC.

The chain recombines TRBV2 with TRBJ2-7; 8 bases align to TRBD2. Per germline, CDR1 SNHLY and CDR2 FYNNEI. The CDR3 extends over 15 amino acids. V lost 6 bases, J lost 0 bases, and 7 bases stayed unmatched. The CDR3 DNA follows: TGTGCCAGCAGCCCCCTAGCGGGCCTCTCCTACGAGCAGTACTTC. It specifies CASSPLAGLSYEQYF.

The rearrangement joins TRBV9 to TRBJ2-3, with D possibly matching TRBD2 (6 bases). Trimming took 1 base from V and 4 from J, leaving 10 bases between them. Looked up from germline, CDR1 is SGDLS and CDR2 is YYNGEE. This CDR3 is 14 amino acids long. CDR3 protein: CASSVYPGADTQYF. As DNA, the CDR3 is TGTGCCAGCAGCGTATACCCGGGGGCAGATACGCAGTATTTT.

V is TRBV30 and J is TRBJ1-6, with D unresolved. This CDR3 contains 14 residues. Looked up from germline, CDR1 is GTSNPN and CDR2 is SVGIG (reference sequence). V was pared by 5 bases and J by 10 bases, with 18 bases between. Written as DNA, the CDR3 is TGTGCCTGGTATTCCCGGGATAGCAAATCACCCCTCCACTTT. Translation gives CAWYSRDSKSPLHF.

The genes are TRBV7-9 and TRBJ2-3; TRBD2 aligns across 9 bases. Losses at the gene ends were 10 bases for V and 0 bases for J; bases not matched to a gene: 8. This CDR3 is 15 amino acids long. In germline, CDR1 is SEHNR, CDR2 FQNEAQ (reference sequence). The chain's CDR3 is CATALTSGSTDTQYF. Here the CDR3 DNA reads TGTGCCACCGCCCTGACTAGCGGTAGCACAGATACGCAGTATTTT. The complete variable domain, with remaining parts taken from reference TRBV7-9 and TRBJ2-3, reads DTGVSQNPRHKITKRGQNVTFRCDPISEHNRLYWYRQTLGQGPEFLTYFQNEAQLEKSRLLSDRFSAERPKGSFSTLEIQRTEQGDSAMYLCATALTSGSTDTQYFGPGTRLTVL.

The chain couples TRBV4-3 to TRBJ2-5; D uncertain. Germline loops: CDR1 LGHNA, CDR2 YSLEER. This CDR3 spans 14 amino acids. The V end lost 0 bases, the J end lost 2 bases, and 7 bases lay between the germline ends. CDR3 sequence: CASSQETSQETQYF. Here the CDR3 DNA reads TGCGCCAGCAGCCAAGAGACTTCACAAGAGACCCAGTACTTC.

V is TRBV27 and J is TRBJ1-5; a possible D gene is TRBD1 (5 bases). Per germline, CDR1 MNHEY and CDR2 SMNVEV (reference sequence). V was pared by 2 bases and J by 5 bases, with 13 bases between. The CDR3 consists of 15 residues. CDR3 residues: CASSLGPQGYQPQHF. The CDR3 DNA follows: TGTGCCAGCAGTTTAGGCCCCCAGGGTTATCAGCCCCAGCATTTT.

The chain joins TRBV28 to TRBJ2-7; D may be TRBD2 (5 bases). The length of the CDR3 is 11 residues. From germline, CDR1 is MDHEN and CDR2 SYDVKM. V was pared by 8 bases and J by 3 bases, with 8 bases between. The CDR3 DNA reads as TGTGCCAGCCCTGGACTCTACGAGCAGTACTTC. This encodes CASPGLYEQYF.

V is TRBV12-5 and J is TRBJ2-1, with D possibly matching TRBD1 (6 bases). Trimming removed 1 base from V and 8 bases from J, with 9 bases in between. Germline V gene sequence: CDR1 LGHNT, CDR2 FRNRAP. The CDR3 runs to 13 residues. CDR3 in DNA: TGTGCTAGTGGTTTGGAACAGGGCGATGAGCAGTTCTTC. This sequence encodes CASGLEQGDEQFF.

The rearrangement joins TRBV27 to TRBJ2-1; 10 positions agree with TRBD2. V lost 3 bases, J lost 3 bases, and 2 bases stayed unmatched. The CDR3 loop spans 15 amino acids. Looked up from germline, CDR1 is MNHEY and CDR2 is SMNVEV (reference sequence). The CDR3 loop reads CASSFLAGVYNEQFF. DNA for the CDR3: TGTGCCAGCAGTTTTCTAGCGGGAGTCTACAATGAGCAGTTCTTC.

The CDR3 loop is CASSPRGFQETQYF. In nucleotides, the CDR3 is TGTGCCAGCAGCCCACGGGGATTCCAAGAGACCCAGTACTTC. This chain links TRBV7-9 with TRBJ2-5; D might be TRBD2 (5 bases). CDR1 is SEHNR, CDR2 FQNEAQ, per germline (reference sequence). The CDR3 sequence is 14 residues long. Trimming removed 5 bases from V and 1 base from J, with 11 bases in between. Complete variable domain (other parts from reference TRBV7-9 and TRBJ2-5): DTGVSQNPRHKITKRGQNVTFRCDPISEHNRLYWYRQTLGQGPEFLTYFQNEAQLEKSRLLSDRFSAERPKGSFSTLEIQRTEQGDSAMYLCASSPRGFQETQYFGPGTRLLVL.

The CDR3 region is CASSPIRRQGGYTF. The DNA for the CDR3 is TGTGCCAGCAGCCCGATCCGGAGACAGGGTGGCTACACCTTC. The gene calls are TRBV28 and TRBJ1-2, with TRBD1 matching over 7 bases. The CDR3 is 14 amino acids. In germline, CDR1 is MDHEN, CDR2 SYDVKM. V lost 6 bases, J lost 7 bases, and 11 bases stayed unmatched.

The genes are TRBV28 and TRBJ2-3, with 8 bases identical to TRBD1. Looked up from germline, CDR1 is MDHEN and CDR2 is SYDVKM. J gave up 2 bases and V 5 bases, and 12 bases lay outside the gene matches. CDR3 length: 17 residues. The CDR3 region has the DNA TGTGCCAGCAGTACCACGGCAGGGGGCCCACCCACAGATACGCAGTATTTT. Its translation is CASSTTAGGPPTDTQYF.

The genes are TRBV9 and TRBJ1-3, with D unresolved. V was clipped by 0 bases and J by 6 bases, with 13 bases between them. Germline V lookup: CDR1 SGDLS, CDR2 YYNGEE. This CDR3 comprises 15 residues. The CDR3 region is CASSVGSSSVNTIYF. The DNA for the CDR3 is TGTGCCAGCAGCGTAGGAAGCTCCTCGGTAAACACCATATATTTT.

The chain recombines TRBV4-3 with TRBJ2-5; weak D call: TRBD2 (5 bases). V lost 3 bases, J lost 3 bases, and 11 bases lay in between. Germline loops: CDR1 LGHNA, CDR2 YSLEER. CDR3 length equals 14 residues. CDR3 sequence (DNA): TGCGCCAGCAGCCATTACGCGAGGGAAGAGACCCAGTACTTC. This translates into CASSHYAREETQYF.

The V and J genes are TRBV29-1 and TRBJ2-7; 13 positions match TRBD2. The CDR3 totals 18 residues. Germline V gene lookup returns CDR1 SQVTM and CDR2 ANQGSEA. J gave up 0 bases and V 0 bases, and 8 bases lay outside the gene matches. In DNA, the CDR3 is TGCAGCGTTGAAGACCGGACTAGCGGGAGCGTGACCTCCTACGAGCAGTACTTC. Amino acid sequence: CSVEDRTSGSVTSYEQYF.

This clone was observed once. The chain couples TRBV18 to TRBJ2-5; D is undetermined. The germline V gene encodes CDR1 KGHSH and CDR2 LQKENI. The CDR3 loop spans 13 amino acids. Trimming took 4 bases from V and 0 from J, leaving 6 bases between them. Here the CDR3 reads CASSRSNQETQYF. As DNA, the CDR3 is TGTGCCAGCTCACGTAGTAACCAAGAGACCCAGTACTTC.

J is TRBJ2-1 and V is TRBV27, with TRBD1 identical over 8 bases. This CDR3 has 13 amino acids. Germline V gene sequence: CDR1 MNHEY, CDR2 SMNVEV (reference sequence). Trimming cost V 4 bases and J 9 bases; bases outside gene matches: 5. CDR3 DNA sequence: TGTGCCAGCAGTTCACTCGACAGGGGTGAGCAGTTCTTC. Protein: CASSSLDRGEQFF.

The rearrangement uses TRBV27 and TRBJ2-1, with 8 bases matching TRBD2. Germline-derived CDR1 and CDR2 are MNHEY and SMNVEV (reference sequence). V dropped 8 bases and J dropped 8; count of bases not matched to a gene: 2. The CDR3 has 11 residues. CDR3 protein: CASRREDEQFF. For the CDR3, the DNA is TGTGCCAGCCGGCGGGAGGATGAGCAGTTCTTC.